One sample yielded the 18 T cell receptor beta chains listed below, sequenced in a study of blood T cell repertoires in COVID-19. The assay was immunoSEQ multiplex PCR, and TCRdb's table has in-frame clones only and misses some. The sample shows around 300,000 clones, 90% to 95% of them seen only once. Sequencing was carried out using peripheral blood. Source of these receptors: a woman aged 30 to 39 with COVID-19, enrolled during active disease.

J is TRBJ1-1 and V is TRBV6-1; the D is unclear. In germline, CDR1 is MNHNS, CDR2 SASEGT. This CDR3 region has 12 residues. V was pared by 5 bases and J by 3 bases, with 7 bases between. CDR3 sequence: CASSPFDTEAFF. For the CDR3, the DNA is TGTGCCAGCAGTCCTTTCGACACTGAAGCTTTCTTT.

This clone was found once. This chain joins TRBV6-4 and TRBJ1-1; 9 bases line up with TRBD1. Trimming took 3 bases from V and 5 from J; bases not matched to a gene: 7. The germline V gene encodes CDR1 MRHNA and CDR2 SNTAGT. This CDR3 is built from 15 residues. CDR3 sequence reads: CASSETGGSLTEAFF. The CDR3 nucleotides are TGTGCCAGCAGTGAAACAGGGGGCTCGTTAACTGAAGCTTTCTTT.

This chain links TRBV5-4 with TRBJ2-7; 12 bases fit TRBD2. Per the germline V gene, CDR1 is SGHNT and CDR2 is YYREEE (reference sequence). The CDR3 has 16 amino acids. J lost 4 bases, V lost 4 bases, and 9 bases had no gene match. CDR3 in DNA: TGTGCCAGCAGCCCGACTAGCGGGAGTGACTTGTACGAGCAGTACTTC. Its translation: CASSPTSGSDLYEQYF.

This clone appeared a single time. V and J are TRBV5-4 and TRBJ2-1, with TRBD2 as a possible D gene (6 bases). Trimming left V 0 bases short and J 0 bases short, with 10 bases between. The CDR3 runs 16 residues. Germline V lookup: CDR1 SGHNT, CDR2 YYREEE (reference sequence). DNA of the CDR3: TGTGCCAGCAGCTTGGGGGGACTCAGCTCCTACAATGAGCAGTTCTTC. Amino acid sequence: CASSLGGLSSYNEQFF.

As DNA, the CDR3 is TGTGCCTGGAGTGAAGGACAGGGGGCACTTGGCTACACCTTC. Residues: CAWSEGQGALGYTF. The chain uses TRBV30 and TRBJ1-2; 11 nucleotides align to TRBD1. This CDR3 comprises 14 residues. The junction had 5 bases not matched to a gene; V was cut back by 1 base and J by 7 bases. Germline values: CDR1 GTSNPN, CDR2 SVGIG (reference sequence).

The chain is built from TRBV9 and TRBJ1-2; D is possibly TRBD1 (6 bases). The CDR3 contains 13 residues. Germline assignment: CDR1 SGDLS and CDR2 YYNGEE. Trimming took off 5 bases at V and 4 bases at J, with 12 bases between the two ends. CDR3 amino acids: CASRGTGIYGYTF. In DNA form, the CDR3 reads TGTGCCAGCAGAGGTACAGGGATCTATGGCTACACCTTC.

This chain joins TRBV19 and TRBJ1-2; 7 bases are shared with TRBD1. CDR1 LNHDA and CDR2 SQIVND come from the germline V gene (reference sequence). Trimming took 7 bases from V and 4 from J; bases not matched to a gene: 6. The CDR3 is made up of 13 amino acids. The CDR3 DNA follows: TGTGCCAGTACCCGGGACAGCATCTATGGCTACACCTTC. It encodes CASTRDSIYGYTF.

The V call is TRBV23-1, the J call TRBJ1-2; D unresolved. TRBV23-1 qualifies as an ORF whose function is uncertain. The V and J ends lost 4 bases and 3 bases respectively, with 12 bases between them. The CDR3 contains 14 residues. The CDR3 loop reads CASSLGFRYYGYTF. In DNA, the CDR3 is TGCGCCAGCAGTCTGGGCTTCCGCTACTATGGCTACACCTTC.

This clone came up once. The CDR3 sequence is CASSPTGFEQFF. As DNA, the CDR3 is TGTGCCAGCTCACCAACGGGATTTGAGCAGTTCTTC. This sequence joins TRBV18 and TRBJ2-1; TRBD2 is a possible D gene (5 bases). V was cut by 2 bases and J by 9 bases, with 8 bases left in between. Germline CDR1 KGHSH, CDR2 LQKENI. This CDR3 spans 12 amino acids.

This clone appeared once. The J gene is TRBJ1-2, the V gene TRBV4-1; 7 bases line up with TRBD1. The V gene's germline CDR1 is MGHRA and CDR2 YSYEKL. This CDR3 comprises 16 residues. V shed 3 bases, J shed 2 bases, and the junction held 9 bases outside the gene matches. The CDR3 coding sequence is TGCGCCAGCAGCCATGTAGGAGGGGGCAAGAACTATGGCTACACCTTC. Translation gives CASSHVGGGKNYGYTF.

This chain uses TRBV5-1 with TRBJ1-2; D not resolved. Trimming took 0 bases from V and 3 from J, leaving 12 bases between them. Germline V gene sequence: CDR1 SGHRS, CDR2 YFSETQ. The CDR3 has 15 amino acids. The CDR3 loop is CASSLESGFDYGYTF. The CDR3 DNA is TGCGCCAGCAGCTTGGAGAGTGGTTTTGACTATGGCTACACCTTC.

The chain uses TRBV5-1 and TRBJ2-3, with TRBD1 as a possible D gene (5 bases). In germline, CDR1 is SGHRS, CDR2 YFSETQ. V dropped 1 base and J dropped 1 base, with 13 bases sitting between them. The CDR3 has 16 residues. The CDR3 DNA reads TGCGCCAGCAGCTTGTATGAGCAAGGGGGCACAGATACGCAGTATTTT. It translates to CASSLYEQGGTDTQYF.

The J gene is TRBJ1-2, the V gene TRBV19, with 8 positions matching TRBD1. From germline, CDR1 is LNHDA and CDR2 SQIVND (reference sequence). V dropped 4 bases and J dropped 3; count of bases not matched to a gene: 4. The CDR3 extends over 14 amino acids. CDR3 loop: CASSTNRGDYGYTF. The CDR3 DNA follows: TGTGCCAGTAGTACAAACAGGGGGGACTATGGCTACACCTTC.

J is TRBJ1-1 and V is TRBV29-1; weak D call: TRBD1 (5 bases). V lost 6 bases to trimming and J lost 3 bases, with 14 bases between them. This CDR3 is built from 13 residues. Per germline, CDR1 SQVTM and CDR2 ANQGSEA. CDR3 residues: CSVTTGAHTEAFF. CDR3 nucleotides: TGCAGCGTGACAACTGGGGCCCACACTGAAGCTTTCTTT.

V usage is TRBV12-3 or TRBV12-4 and J usage is TRBJ1-2, with D unclear. V lost 1 base to trimming and J lost 8 bases, with 5 bases between them. CDR3 length: 11 amino acids. DNA for the CDR3: TGTGCCAGCAGTTTAGGAGTGGGCTACACCTTC. Translation: CASSLGVGYTF.

The CDR3 reads CATSRTGGTDTQYF. In DNA form, the CDR3 reads TGTGCCACCAGTAGGACAGGCGGTACAGATACGCAGTATTTT. This chain joins TRBV24-1 and TRBJ2-3, with 7 bases matching TRBD1. The J segment lost 3 bases and the V segment lost 6 bases, leaving 5 bases of the junction unmatched. The germline gives CDR1 KGHDR, CDR2 SFDVKD. The CDR3 contains 14 residues.

The chain links TRBV5-1 to TRBJ2-7; TRBD1 agrees at 10 bases. The germline gives CDR1 SGHRS, CDR2 YFSETQ. The ends lost 4 bases at V and 7 bases at J; junction bases unmatched: 11. This CDR3 contains 15 residues. The DNA of the CDR3 is TGCGCCAGCAGCACATGGGGACAGGGGAGCTGGGAGCAGTACTTC. Its protein is CASSTWGQGSWEQYF.

The V and J genes are TRBV16 and TRBJ1-2; 7 bases line up with TRBD1. Germline V gene data show CDR1 as KGHSY and CDR2 as FQNENV. V shed 0 bases, J shed 4 bases, and the junction held 5 bases outside the gene matches. The CDR3 covers 15 residues. The CDR3 loop reads CASSQSSQGIYGYTF. In DNA form, the CDR3 reads TGTGCCAGCAGCCAATCCTCACAGGGGATCTATGGCTACACCTTC.